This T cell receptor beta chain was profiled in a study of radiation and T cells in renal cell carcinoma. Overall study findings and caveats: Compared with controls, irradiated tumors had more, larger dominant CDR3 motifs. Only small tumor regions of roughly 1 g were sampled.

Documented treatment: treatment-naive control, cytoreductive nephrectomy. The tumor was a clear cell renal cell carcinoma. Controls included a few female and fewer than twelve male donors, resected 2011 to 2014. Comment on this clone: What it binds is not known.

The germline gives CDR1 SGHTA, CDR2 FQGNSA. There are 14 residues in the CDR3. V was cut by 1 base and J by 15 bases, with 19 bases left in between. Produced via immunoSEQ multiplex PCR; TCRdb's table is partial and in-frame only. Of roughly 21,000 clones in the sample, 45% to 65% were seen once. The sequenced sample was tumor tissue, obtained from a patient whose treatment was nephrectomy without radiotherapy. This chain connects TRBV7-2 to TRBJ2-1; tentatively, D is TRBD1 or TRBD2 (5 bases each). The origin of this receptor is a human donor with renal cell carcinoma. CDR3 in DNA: TGTGCCAGCAGCTTAGGCCAGATGGGGGTGCTAGGGTTCTTC. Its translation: CASSLGQMGVLGFF.